Shown below are 5 T cell receptor beta chains from a single sample sequenced in a study of OX40 agonist ivuxolimab in advanced cancers. TCRdb's table, derived via immunoSEQ multiplex PCR, lists solely in-frame clones and lacks some. The repertoire includes tens of thousands of clones, 80% to 90% of them detected once, and 5.4% sits in the top ten. Sequencing was performed on CD4+ or CD8+ T cells sorted from blood, taken in a trial of the OX40 agonist ivuxolimab. These receptors all come from an adult with an advanced solid tumor such as melanoma, head and neck, liver or kidney cancer.

V and J are TRBV6-1 and TRBJ2-7; D is perhaps TRBD1 or TRBD2 (5 bases each). Trimming took 4 bases from V and 0 from J, leaving 16 bases between them. The CDR3 is 16 residues long. Germline V lookup: CDR1 MNHNS, CDR2 SASEGT. This chain's CDR3 is CASSGMRWGSSYEQYF. DNA for the CDR3: TGTGCCAGCAGTGGGATGAGGTGGGGGAGCTCCTACGAGCAGTACTTC.

This rearrangement joins TRBV7-2 to TRBJ2-2; the D gene is possibly TRBD1 (5 bases). The length of the CDR3 is 14 residues. V lost 1 base, J lost 5 bases, and 8 bases lay in between. The V gene's germline CDR1 is SGHTA and CDR2 FQGNSA. The DNA of the CDR3 is TGTGCCAGCAGCTTAGGAGGACATACCGGGGAGCTGTTTTTT. It encodes CASSLGGHTGELFF.

This clone occurred once. The gene calls are TRBV5-1 and TRBJ1-1; no clear D. V was pared by 4 bases and J by 1 base, with 11 bases between. This CDR3 has 14 residues. From germline, CDR1 is SGHRS and CDR2 YFSETQ. This CDR3 is CASSPQDWNTEAFF. CDR3 in DNA: TGCGCCAGCAGCCCCCAGGACTGGAACACTGAAGCTTTCTTT.

Details on this clone: Other nucleotide sequences from this sample produce the same CDR3. The gene calls are TRBV2 and TRBJ1-6; no reliable D call. The V and J ends lost 6 bases and 5 bases respectively, with 14 bases between them. The germline V gene has CDR1 SNHLY and CDR2 FYNNEI. The CDR3 covers 15 residues. In DNA form, the CDR3 reads TGTGCCAGCAGCGAACGGGCAGCTAATAATTCACCCCTCCACTTT. This codes for CASSERAANNSPLHF.

The chain uses TRBV28 and TRBJ2-7; TRBD2 matches at 14 bases. CDR3 length: 16 amino acids. V lost 3 bases to trimming and J lost 2 bases; unmatched junction nucleotides: 3. Germline V gene data show CDR1 as MDHEN and CDR2 as SYDVKM. CDR3 in amino acids: CASSFRLAGGTYEQYF. The DNA of the CDR3 is TGTGCCAGCAGTTTCAGACTAGCGGGAGGGACCTACGAGCAGTACTTC.